Below, 31 T cell receptor beta chains from the same sample are listed, as sequenced in a study of tumor-infiltrating lymphocytes in primary liver carcinoma. The study co-extracted DNA and RNA from around 20-30 mg of unsorted bulk tissue. Production of TCR beta cDNA used roughly 0.55 ug total RNA together with a constant-region primer. Investigators got TCR beta libraries out of three nested multiplex PCR rounds, done with slightly modified ARM-PCR. Forward primers for TRBV1-TRBV30 and a C-beta reverse primer served the first two PCR rounds, at around 11 cycles each. TCRdb used MiXCR to reprocess the multiplex PCR reads, holding one entry per CDR3 protein. The sample yields 52,000 or so distinct CDR3 sequences, 70% to 80% seen once. Source material: liver tumor tissue from sampling region 5. Subset in this sample: tumor region T5, tumor centre. These receptors all stem from a man aged 35 to 55 with primary liver carcinoma and hepatitis B virus infection.

As concerns this clonotype: Because it lacks the conserved phenylalanine or tryptophan at the end, this CDR3 is likely a read error. V and J are TRBV5-4 and TRBJ2-2; no clear D gene. Germline-derived CDR1 and CDR2 are SGHNT and YYREEE (reference sequence). V gave up 4 bases and J gave up 3 bases, with 10 bases separating them. The CDR3 is 14 residues long. The CDR3 bases are TGTGCCAGCAGCCTGCGGACGTACACCGGGGAGCTGTTTCTT. It encodes CASSLRTYTGELFL.

Remarks on this clonotype: One end of the junction varies from germline; a read error may be responsible. This sequence joins TRBV30 and TRBJ2-7; perhaps D is TRBD1 or TRBD2 (5 bases each). The CDR3 has 13 residues. Germline V gene lookup returns CDR1 GTSNPN and CDR2 SVGIG (reference sequence). In DNA, the CDR3 is TGTGTCTGGACCTCCCGGGACGACTACGAGCAGTACTTC. Translating it yields CVWTSRDDYEQYF. Looking up the rest from reference TRBV30 and TRBJ2-7 gives the full variable domain: SQTIHQWPATLVQPVGSPLSLECTVEGTSNPNLYWYRQAAGRGLQLLFYSVGIGQISSEVPQNLSASRPQDRQFILSSKKLLLSDSGFYLCVWTSRDDYEQYFGPGTRLTVT.

A single count supports this clonotype. This chain links TRBV21-1 with TRBJ1-5. TRBV21-1 is designated a pseudogene. There are 15 residues in the CDR3. CDR3 nucleotides: TGTACCAGCACCCAAGTGGTGACGGCGTATCAGCCCCAGCATTTT. Protein product: CTSTQVVTAYQPQHF.

The genes are TRBV15 and TRBJ2-1; 10 positions agree with TRBD2. The CDR3 is 16 residues long. The V gene end was trimmed by 3 bases and the J gene end by 5 bases; junction bases not matched to a gene: 7. Germline V gene data show CDR1 as LNHNV and CDR2 as YYDKDF (reference sequence). CDR3 sequence (DNA): TGTGCCACCAGCAGGACTAGCGGGTGTAACAACAATGAGCAGTTCTTC. Amino acid sequence: CATSRTSGCNNNEQFF.

A single count supports this clonotype. An end of the junction does not agree with germline; a read error may underlie this. The V gene is TRBV4-3, the J gene TRBJ2-3; 11 bases agree with TRBD2. CDR3 length equals 20 residues. In germline, CDR1 is LGHNA, CDR2 YSLEER. CDR3 DNA sequence: TGCGCCAGCAACCAAGATCTTCCCTCCGGTACTAGCGGGAGAGTAGATACGCAGTATTTT. Amino acid sequence: CASNQDLPSGTSGRVDTQYF.

V usage is TRBV10-3 and J usage is TRBJ2-3; D might be TRBD2 (5 bases). Trimming removed 11 bases from V and 3 bases from J, with 21 bases in between. The CDR3 length is 15 residues. The germline V gene encodes CDR1 ENHRY and CDR2 SYGVKD. The CDR3 DNA reads as TGTGCCTCCAGTGCACAGACTAAGGTTACAGATACGCAGTATTTT. This gives the protein CASSAQTKVTDTQYF.

Turning to this clonotype: The junction and the germline gene differ at one end; a read error may be behind it. The J gene is TRBJ2-5, the V gene TRBV28; D is perhaps TRBD2 (5 bases). There are 16 residues in the CDR3. Germline values: CDR1 MDHEN, CDR2 SYDVKM. CDR3 coding DNA: TGTGCCAGCAGTCTTTCCCGGGGTCGGAGGCAAGAGACCCAGTATTTC. Its translation: CASSLSRGRRQETQYF.

The count of this clonotype is one. Likely a read error: the CDR3 ends without its conserved phenylalanine or tryptophan. This chain links TRBV6-4 with TRBJ2-3; 7 bases match TRBD1. The trim removed 4 bases at V and 5 bases at J, leaving 6 bases unmatched. CDR1 and CDR2 from the germline V gene are MRHNA and SNTAGT. The CDR3 runs 14 residues. The CDR3 DNA reads TGTGCCAGCAGTGCCGCAGGGGGTAGAGATACGCAGTATATT. Translation: CASSAAGGRDTQYI.

In this sample, this clonotype turned up a few times. The gene calls are TRBV19 and TRBJ1-5; D might be TRBD1 (6 bases). The V end lost 3 bases, the J end lost 5 bases, and 8 bases lay between the germline ends. Germline CDR1 reads LNHDA; CDR2 reads SQIVND (reference sequence). CDR3 length: 13 amino acids. The CDR3 bases are TGTGCCAGTAGTATTGGGGGCGATCAGCCCCAGCATTTT. Protein sequence: CASSIGGDQPQHF.

About this clonotype: At one boundary the junction diverges from the germline segment, which might be a read error. This chain joins TRBV30 and TRBJ2-1, with a possible D match to TRBD1 (5 bases). The CDR3 runs 11 residues. CDR1 and CDR2 from the germline V gene are GTSNPN and SVGIG (reference sequence). CDR3 loop: CAWSLLNEQVF. The CDR3 DNA follows: TGTGCCTGGAGTCTCCTCAATGAACAGGTCTTC.

CDR3 residues: CASSISGTSWTKNIQYF. In DNA, the CDR3 is TGTGCCAGCAGCATCTCCGGGACTAGCTGGACCAAAAACATTCAGTACTTC. V is TRBV11-1 and J is TRBJ2-4; 9 nucleotides agree with TRBD2. Trimming at V came to 5 bases and at J to 2 bases, leaving 10 bases not matched to a gene. The CDR3 sequence is 17 residues long. Germline CDR1 SGHAT, CDR2 FQDESV (reference sequence).

This clonotype was seen a single time. The chain recombines TRBV6-7 with TRBJ2-4; maybe TRBD1 (6 bases). TRBV6-7 is labeled an ORF, and its function is uncertain. This CDR3 contains 13 residues. The CDR3 loop is CALTRGTRNIQYF. For the CDR3, the DNA is TGTGCTCTCACCAGGGGAACCAGAAACATTCAGTACTTC.

To note about this clonotype: This may be a read error, as it is one base from a much larger clone. Here the CDR3 reads CVSTKVPGQGGYEQYF. The CDR3 DNA sequence: TGTGTCAGCACCAAGGTTCCGGGACAGGGAGGGTACGAGCAGTACTTC. The chain joins TRBV7-9 to TRBJ2-7; 9 bases are shared with TRBD1. The CDR3 covers 16 residues. Germline values: CDR1 SEHNR, CDR2 FQNEAQ (reference sequence).

The genes are TRBV28 and TRBJ2-5, with D possibly called TRBD1 or TRBD2 (5 bases each). The germline CDR1 and CDR2 sequences are MDHEN and SYDVKM. The CDR3 extends over 14 amino acids. Trimming cost V 7 bases and J 10 bases, with 22 bases left between them. CDR3 sequence reads: CASNGDHLRQIQYF. Here the CDR3 DNA reads TGTGCCAGCAATGGGGACCACCTCAGGCAGATCCAGTACTTC.

The CDR3 DNA follows: TGCAGTGCCAGTCGGACAACTGGGTATGGCTACACCTTC. Protein: CSASRTTGYGYTF. The chain uses TRBV20-1 and TRBJ1-2; tentatively, D is TRBD1 (5 bases). CDR3 length: 13 residues. V shed 6 bases and J shed 5 bases, with 16 bases lying between them. In germline, CDR1 is DFQATT, CDR2 SNEGSKA (reference sequence).

With respect to this clonotype: Germline and junction disagree at one end, which may indicate a read error. V usage is TRBV11-2 and J usage is TRBJ2-1; 7 bases align to TRBD1. The CDR3 covers 18 residues. CDR1 and CDR2 (germline): SGHAT, FQNNGV. The CDR3 sequence is CASSYLERDRVLINEQFF. CDR3 in DNA: TGTGCCAGCAGTTACTTAGAGCGAGACAGGGTGTTAATCAATGAGCAATTCTTC.

Only one count was recorded for this clonotype. This may be a read error: a much more frequent sequence differs by one nucleotide. The genes are TRBV11-2 and TRBJ2-1, with D hard to call. This CDR3 spans 13 amino acids. The V and J ends lost 5 bases and 12 bases respectively, with 17 bases between them. Germline V CDR1 and CDR2: SGHAT, FQNNGV. CDR3 DNA sequence: TGTGCCAGCAGCCCGACGATTGAGGCCTCGCAGTTCTTC. Translated: CASSPTIEASQFF.

In its sample, this clonotype was seen many times. This may stem from a read error, because a much larger clone lies one nucleotide away. CDR3 in DNA: TGTGCCAGCAGCTCGAAGACTAGGGGAGGGACCCAGTACTTC. Translated: CASSSKTRGGTQYF. This chain connects TRBV5-5 to TRBJ2-5; the D gene is possibly TRBD2 (6 bases). CDR1 is SGHKS and CDR2 is YYEKEE in the germline V gene (reference sequence). The CDR3 has 14 residues. V was clipped by 3 bases and J by 7 bases, with 16 bases between them.

In the case of this clonotype: A much larger clone lies a single base off, so this may be a read error. This chain links TRBV7-2 with TRBJ2-7, with D hard to call. Looked up from germline, CDR1 is SGHTA and CDR2 is FQGNSA. The CDR3 runs to 14 residues. In DNA, the CDR3 is TGTGCCAGCAGCTTAGCGGTGACTCCCTACAAGCAGTACTTC. It yields the protein CASSLAVTPYKQYF.

This clonotype was recorded only once. A junction end diverges from the germline sequence, so it may reflect a read error. The chain carries TRBV11-2 and TRBJ2-3; 13 nucleotides match TRBD2. The germline V gene has CDR1 SGHAT and CDR2 FQNNGV. The CDR3 length is 15 residues. The CDR3 protein is CASNSGLAGLDTQYF. The CDR3 DNA sequence: TGTGCCAGCAACTCGGGACTAGCGGGACTAGATACCCAGTATTTT.

A single count supports this clonotype. At one end, the junction sequence differs from germline, possibly due to a read error. The chain employs TRBV11-1 and TRBJ2-4; 14 bases agree with TRBD2. The germline V gene has CDR1 SGHAT and CDR2 FQDESV (reference sequence). This CDR3 is 17 amino acids long. CDR3 loop: CASGFPGTSGSKNIQCF. The CDR3 DNA is TGTGCCAGCGGCTTTCCCGGGACTAGCGGGAGCAAGAACATTCAGTGCTTC. Full variable domain (missing parts from reference TRBV11-1 and TRBJ2-4): EAEVAQSPRYKITEKSQAVAFWCDPISGHATLYWYRQILGQGPELLVQFQDESVVDDSQLPKDRFSAERLKGVDSTLKIQPAELGDSAMYLCASGFPGTSGSKNIQCFGAGTRLSVL.

The J gene is TRBJ1-5, the V gene TRBV12-3 or TRBV12-4; a possible D gene is TRBD1 (6 bases). Trimming cost V 6 bases and J 3 bases, with 12 bases left between them. This CDR3 spans 14 amino acids. CDR3 region: CASSQQGFNQPQHF. In DNA, the CDR3 is TGTGCCAGCAGCCAACAGGGTTTCAATCAGCCCCAGCATTTT.

About this clonotype itself: Because the CDR3 is missing its conserved closing phenylalanine or tryptophan, this is likely a read error. The chain links TRBV7-9 to TRBJ2-3; maybe TRBD2 (5 bases). This CDR3 spans 17 amino acids. Germline CDR1 SEHNR, CDR2 FQNEAQ (reference sequence). The V end was cut by 2 bases, the J end by 1 base, with 16 bases between. The chain's CDR3 is CASSLYRGWRRTDTQYI. The DNA of the CDR3 is TGTGCCAGCAGCTTATATAGAGGGTGGCGGCGCACAGATACGCAGTATATT.

As concerns this clonotype: As the CDR3 is not closed by the conserved phenylalanine or tryptophan, this likely results from a read error. The V gene is TRBV5-1, the J gene TRBJ2-3; no reliable D call. Between the trimmed V and J ends, which lost 0 bases and 5 bases, there was a span of 10 bases. CDR1 and CDR2 from the germline V gene are SGHRS and YFSETQ. The CDR3 runs 14 residues. CDR3 loop: CASSLGSIGDTQYI. The CDR3 bases are TGCGCCAGCAGCTTGGGCAGCATCGGAGATACGCAGTATATT.

J is TRBJ2-3 and V is TRBV27; D is uncertain. The CDR3 covers 13 residues. Germline loops: CDR1 MNHEY, CDR2 SMNVEV (reference sequence). With 6 bases removed from V and 0 bases from J, the gap between germline ends came to 7 bases. In DNA, the CDR3 is TGTGCCAGCAGCCAAAGGAGCACAGATACGCAGTATTTT. Its protein is CASSQRSTDTQYF.

Comment on this clonotype: An end of the junction does not agree with germline; a read error may underlie this. The gene calls are TRBV2 and TRBJ2-3; D possibly corresponds to TRBD1 (6 bases). In germline, CDR1 is SNHLY, CDR2 FYNNEI. The CDR3 loop spans 13 amino acids. CDR3 in DNA: TGTGCCAGAAGAGCGGACAGCACGGATACGCAATATTTT. Translating gives CARRADSTDTQYF. Based on the CDR3 plus reference TRBV2 and TRBJ2-3, the full variable domain is EPEVTQTPSHQVTQMGQEVILRCVPISNHLYFYWYRQILGQKVEFLVSFYNNEISEKSEIFDDQFSVERPDGSNFTLKIRSTKLEDSAMYFCARRADSTDTQYFGPGTRLTVL.

About this clonotype itself: The junction departs from the called germline gene at one end, perhaps through a read error. V gene TRBV4-3 combines with J gene TRBJ2-1; maybe TRBD2 (6 bases). Germline V gene lookup returns CDR1 LGHNA and CDR2 YSLEER. The CDR3 runs 15 residues. The DNA of the CDR3 is TGCGCCAGCAGCCAATTTCAGGGTGCTAGCGACGAGCAGCTCTTC. Its protein is CASSQFQGASDEQLF.

The rearrangement uses TRBV29-1 and TRBJ2-4; TRBD1 agrees at 7 bases. Germline loops: CDR1 SQVTM, CDR2 ANQGSEA. V dropped 8 bases and J dropped 7; count of bases not matched to a gene: 11. This CDR3 contains 13 residues. CDR3 amino acids: CSLWRGGGNIQYF. CDR3 DNA: TGCAGCCTATGGAGAGGGGGCGGGAACATTCAGTACTTC.

V and J are TRBV7-9 and TRBJ2-7; D perhaps matches TRBD2 (6 bases). Germline V gene sequence: CDR1 SEHNR, CDR2 FQNEAQ (reference sequence). The CDR3 length is 12 residues. Trimming removed 10 bases from V and 7 bases from J, with 17 bases in between. The CDR3 DNA sequence: TGTGCCAATAGCCTCGGGCTAGCGGAGCAGTACTTC. Protein sequence: CANSLGLAEQYF.

This chain uses TRBV6-2 or TRBV6-3 with TRBJ2-5; tentatively, D is TRBD2 (5 bases). Germline V gene data show CDR1 as MNHEY and CDR2 as SVGEGT. V lost 4 bases, J lost 5 bases, and 20 bases lay in between. This CDR3 region has 16 residues. CDR3 region: CASSWPQAGGMETQYF. The DNA of the CDR3 is TGTGCCAGCAGTTGGCCTCAAGCTGGAGGAATGGAGACCCAGTACTTC.

To note about this clonotype: Since no conserved phenylalanine or tryptophan closes the CDR3, a read error is the likely cause. The gene calls are TRBV29-1 and TRBJ1-5, with 7 bases aligning to TRBD1. This CDR3 spans 13 amino acids. The germline V gene has CDR1 SQVTM and CDR2 ANQGSEA. V lost 7 bases, J lost 4 bases, and 7 bases stayed unmatched. The CDR3 bases are TGCAGCGCTGGCGGGACAGCTAATCAGCCCCAGCATGTT. Its protein is CSAGGTANQPQHV.